This TCR beta chain is drawn from a study of CD8 T cells in ankylosing spondylitis. Germline CDR1 reads SGHRS; CDR2 reads YFSETQ. The V and J ends lost 0 bases and 9 bases, in that order; junction bases with no gene match: 4. The CDR3 is made up of 13 amino acids. Study observations and caveats: In ankylosing spondylitis patients, matched synovial fluid reportedly showed significant enrichment of disease-linked clones. Existing reports had already noted some motif variants in reactive arthritis synovial fluid and blood. Several highly homologous variants made up a TCR beta motif, and this motif appeared characteristic of ankylosing spondylitis blood.

For TCR beta, libraries came from quantitative 5'-RACE with molecular barcodes. From the 5' RACE reads, TCRdb called clonotypes with MiXCR, one entry per CDR3 protein. The sample comprises 800,000 to 900,000 distinct CDR3 sequences, 10% to 15% of which are singletons, and roughly 0.51% rests with the top ten. In this sample, this clonotype turned up a few times. Its antigen is not known. This chain links TRBV5-1 with TRBJ1-2; 8 nucleotides agree with TRBD1. The sequenced material came from blood, either unsorted or a sorted T cell fraction (not recorded which). The receptor comes from a male donor with ankylosing spondylitis. This CDR3 is CASSLGQGNRYTF. The DNA for the CDR3 is TGCGCCAGCAGCTTGGGACAGGGGAACCGCTACACCTTC.